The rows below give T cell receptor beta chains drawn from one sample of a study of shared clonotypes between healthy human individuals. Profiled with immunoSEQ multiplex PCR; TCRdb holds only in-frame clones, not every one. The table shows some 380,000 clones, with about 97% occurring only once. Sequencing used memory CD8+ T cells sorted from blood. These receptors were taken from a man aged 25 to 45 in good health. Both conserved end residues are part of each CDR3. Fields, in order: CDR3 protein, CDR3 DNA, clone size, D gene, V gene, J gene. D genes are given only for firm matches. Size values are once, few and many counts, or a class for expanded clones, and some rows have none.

CDR3: CASSESGGYEQFF
DNA: TGCGCCAGCAGTGAGTCGGGCGGCTACGAGCAGTTCTTC
size: NA
D: NA
V: TRBV10-1
J: TRBJ2-1

CDR3: CASSLATANEKLFF
DNA: TGTGCCAGCAGCTTAGCGACAGCTAATGAAAAACTGTTTTTT
size: NA
D: NA
V: TRBV7-9
J: TRBJ1-4

CDR3: CASSPETVYGYTF
DNA: TGTGCCAGCTCACCAGAGACAGTCTATGGCTACACCTTC
size: NA
D: NA
V: TRBV18
J: TRBJ1-2

CDR3: CASTLLAGGLLYEQYF
DNA: TGTGCCAGCACCTTACTAGCGGGAGGGCTTCTCTACGAGCAGTACTTC
size: once
D: TRBD2
V: TRBV2
J: TRBJ2-7

CDR3: CASSELRSSPEQYF
DNA: TGTGCCAGCAGTGAACTCCGTTCCTCGCCCGAGCAGTACTTC
size: NA
D: NA
V: TRBV2
J: TRBJ2-7

CDR3: CAWSVQADQPQHF
DNA: TGTGCCTGGAGTGTTCAGGCCGATCAGCCCCAGCATTTT
size: NA
D: NA
V: TRBV30
J: TRBJ1-5

CDR3: CASSSEPLRSGRSEYF
DNA: TGTGCCAGCAGCTCGGAACCCCTGCGGTCGGGGAGATCGGAGTACTTC
size: NA
D: NA
V: TRBV5-4
J: TRBJ2-7

CDR3: CSVDVTSGFLKEQYF
DNA: TGCAGCGTTGACGTGACTAGCGGATTTCTGAAAGAGCAGTACTTC
size: NA
D: TRBD2
V: TRBV29-1
J: TRBJ2-7

CDR3: CASSSGGLAGAGELFF
DNA: TGTGCCAGCAGCTCCGGGGGACTAGCGGGAGCTGGGGAGCTGTTTTTT
size: NA
D: TRBD2
V: TRBV11-2
J: TRBJ2-2

CDR3: CASSLSQISYEQYF
DNA: TGTGCCAGCAGTTTATCCCAGATCTCCTACGAGCAGTACTTC
size: NA
D: NA
V: TRBV28
J: TRBJ2-7

CDR3: CASSLGSPYNEQFF
DNA: TGCGCCAGCAGCTTGGGTAGTCCCTACAATGAGCAGTTCTTC
size: once
D: NA
V: TRBV5-1
J: TRBJ2-1

CDR3: CASSTGTRNEQFF
DNA: TGTGCCAGCAGCACAGGGACCCGCAATGAGCAGTTCTTC
size: NA
D: NA
V: TRBV27
J: TRBJ2-1